The clone carrying this T cell receptor (beta chain) was seen ten or more times. No antigen is known for it. A marrow graft followed busulfan-fludarabine conditioning, with cyclophosphamide on days +3 and +4. This sample was taken from a study of T cells after posttransplantation cyclophosphamide. Only in-frame clones appear in the TCRdb table, and some are missing; sequencing was by immunoSEQ multiplex PCR. The sample contains roughly 2,900 clones, none occurring once; roughly 15% lies in the top ten. The V gene lost 6 bases and the J gene lost 8 bases, with 20 bases spanning the gap. The CDR3 has 15 amino acids. CDR1 and CDR2 from the germline V gene are SGHNT and YYREEE (reference sequence). Points from the study as a whole: After PTCy, TRB diversity resembled that of CNI/methotrexate controls.

Specimen: PBMCs, collected 30 days after allogeneic stem cell transplant with posttransplant cyclophosphamide. The receptor was derived from a female patient over 55 who received an allogeneic stem cell transplant from an unrelated donor, was CMV-positive, and had acute GVHD only. Certain T cells may be donor cells from the graft. The chain joins TRBV5-4 to TRBJ1-4; D is undetermined. The CDR3 DNA sequence: TGTGCCAGCACTCAAACCCCATCCCGGGGAGAAAAACTGTTTTTT. As protein: CASTQTPSRGEKLFF.